This paragraph covers one T cell receptor beta chain sequence. Its antigen is not identified. Deletions cut 2 bases from V and 1 base from J, with 10 bases between. Germline V CDR1 and CDR2: MNHEY, SVGAGI. The CDR3 totals 15 residues. Of the isolated RNA, all was reverse transcribed, and so the sequenced material was expressed TCRB transcripts. TCRdb's copy holds only in-frame clones and misses some; the assay was immunoSEQ multiplex PCR. The sample yields a few hundred thousand clones, approximately 9.9% seen once. This sample was taken from a study of beta chain features in type 1 diabetes. Points from the study as a whole: Short templates might get an advantage during PCR, and this would be equal in patients and controls.

The chain recombines TRBV6-5 with TRBJ2-3, with D possibly matching TRBD1 (5 bases). Sample: naive CD4+ T cells from blood. This sequence originates from a woman aged 30 to 39 in good health. This CDR3 reads CASSYDTGRTDTQYF. The CDR3 bases are TGTGCCAGCAGTTACGATACAGGCCGCACAGATACGCAGTATTTT.